What follows describes a single T cell receptor (beta chain). Its specificity is not known. TCRdb re-called the reads with MiXCR, one entry per CDR3 protein. The sample shows 100,000 to 120,000 distinct CDR3 sequences, 30% of them seen only once. The CDR3 consists of 14 residues. Trimming took 6 bases from V and 6 from J, leaving 14 bases between them. This specimen belongs to a study of T cell repertoires in cytomegalovirus infection. On the study more broadly: CMV epitopes that were recently identified and HLA-C-restricted were used alongside well-studied HLA-B-restricted ones. Signatures in public TCR beta sequences pointed to both CMV infection and matching HLA type. Study-wide results and caveats: Carriers of CMV and the relevant HLA type were discriminated by public TCR beta frequency.

The sequence was collected from a human donor in good health (CMV status not recorded). Some clones in this sample may be carry-over from other donors' samples. The genes are TRBV12-3 or TRBV12-4 and TRBJ2-2; tentative D call: TRBD2 (6 bases). This specimen consisted of CD8+ T cells from cultured PBMCs, obtained from culture after CMV antigen stimulation. The DNA of the CDR3 is TGTGCCAGCAGGGACGGAGGGGAGCCCGGGGAGCTGTTTTTT. Protein product: CASRDGGEPGELFF.